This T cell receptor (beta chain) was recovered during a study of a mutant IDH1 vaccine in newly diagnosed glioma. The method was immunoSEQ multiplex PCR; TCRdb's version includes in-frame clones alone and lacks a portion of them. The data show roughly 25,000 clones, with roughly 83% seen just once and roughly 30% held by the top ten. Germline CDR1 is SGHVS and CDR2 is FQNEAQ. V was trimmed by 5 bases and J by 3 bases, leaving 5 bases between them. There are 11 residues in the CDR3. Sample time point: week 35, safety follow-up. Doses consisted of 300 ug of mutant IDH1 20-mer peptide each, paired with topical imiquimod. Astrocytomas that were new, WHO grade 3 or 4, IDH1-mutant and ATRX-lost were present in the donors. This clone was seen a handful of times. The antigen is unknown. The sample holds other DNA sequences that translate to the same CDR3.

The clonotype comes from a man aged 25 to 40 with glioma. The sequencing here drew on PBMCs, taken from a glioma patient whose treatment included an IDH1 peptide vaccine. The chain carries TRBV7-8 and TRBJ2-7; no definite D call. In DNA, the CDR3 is TGTGCCAGCAGCCTATACTACGAGCAGTACTTC. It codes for CASSLYYEQYF.